This T cell receptor beta chain was recovered during a study of PD-L1 blockade in urothelial cancer. Looking at the study overall: When blood samples were assessed, the median T cell count was 120,000 to 150,000.

Only in-frame clones appear in the TCRdb table, and some are missing; sequencing was by immunoSEQ multiplex PCR. Among more than 45,000 clones listed, 70% to 80% were seen once. Anywhere from 1 to 8 samples came from each patient, spanning pretreatment and on-treatment. V lost 5 bases to trimming and J lost 7 bases; unmatched junction nucleotides: 3. The CDR3 is 12 residues long. Germline CDR1 and CDR2: MNHNS and SASEGT. The clonotype was recovered from a man between 65 and 80 years old with urothelial cancer. Sequences were derived from PBMCs, sampled around atezolizumab (anti-PD-L1) treatment. V is TRBV6-1 and J is TRBJ1-2, with 8 nucleotides matching TRBD1. The CDR3 DNA reads TGTGCCAGCAGTTCAGGGGGCTCTGGCTACACCTTC. Amino acid sequence: CASSSGGSGYTF.